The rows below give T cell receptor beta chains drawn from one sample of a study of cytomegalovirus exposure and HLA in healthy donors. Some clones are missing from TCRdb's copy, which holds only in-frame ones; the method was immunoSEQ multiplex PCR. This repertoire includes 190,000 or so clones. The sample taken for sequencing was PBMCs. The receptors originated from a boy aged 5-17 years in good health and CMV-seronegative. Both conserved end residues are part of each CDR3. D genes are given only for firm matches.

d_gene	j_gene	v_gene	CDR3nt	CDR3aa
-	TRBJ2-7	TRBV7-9	TGTGCCAGCAGCTTGGCTGACGGGGGAACGGGGGAGCAGTACTTC	CASSLADGGTGEQYF
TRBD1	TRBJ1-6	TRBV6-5	TGTGCCAGCAGTTACGAGGACAGGTCTGGGGCACCCCTCCACTTT	CASSYEDRSGAPLHF
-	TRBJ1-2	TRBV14	TGTGCCAGCAGCTTCCGACAGGTCGGAGATGGCTACACCTTC	CASSFRQVGDGYTF
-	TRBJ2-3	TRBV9	TGTGCCAGCAGCGTAGATCCAGTGCCGACATATATCGGGGGAGATACGCAGTATTTT	CASSVDPVPTYIGGDTQYF
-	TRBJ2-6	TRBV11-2	TGTGCCAGCAGCTTGGAGCCGGTGTTATCTGGGGCCAACGTCCTGACTTTC	CASSLEPVLSGANVLTF
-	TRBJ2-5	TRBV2	TGTGCCAGCAGTGTTTGGAGGCAAGAGACCCAGTACTTC	CASSVWRQETQYF
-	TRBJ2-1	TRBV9	TGTGCCAGCAGCGTCCCTCGCGATGAGCAGTTCTTC	CASSVPRDEQFF
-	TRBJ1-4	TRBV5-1	TGCGCCAGCAGCGGGGCCGGTGGGCCAGCTGGGCCTACAACTAATGAAAAACTGTTTTTT	CASSGAGGPAGPTTNEKLFF
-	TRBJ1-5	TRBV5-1	TGCGCCAGCAGCAACCCGATGCAAGTCCAGGGGCAGCCCCAGCATTTT	CASSNPMQVQGQPQHF
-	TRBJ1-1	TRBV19	TGTGCCAGTAGCCCAGGGGAGACCGGGGCCACTGAAGCTTTCTTT	CASSPGETGATEAFF
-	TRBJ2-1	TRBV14	TGTGCCAGCAGCCGCCGAAGCCCCTACAATGAGCAGTTCTTC	CASSRRSPYNEQFF
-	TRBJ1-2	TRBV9	TGTGCCAGCAGCCTCCGGGACACTAACTATGGCTACACCTTC	CASSLRDTNYGYTF
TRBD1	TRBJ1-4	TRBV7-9	TGTGCCAGCAGCCACGGACAGGGGGGAACTAATGAAAAACTGTTTTTT	CASSHGQGGTNEKLFF
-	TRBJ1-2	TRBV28	TGTGCCAGCAGTCCCGTTTGGGGGGAGAATGGCTACACCTTC	CASSPVWGENGYTF
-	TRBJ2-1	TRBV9	-	CASSVVAGGIKFF
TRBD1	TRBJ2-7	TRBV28	TGTGCCAGCAGTCTTGACAGGGGCGGTGAACCCTACGAGCAGTACTTC	CASSLDRGGEPYEQYF
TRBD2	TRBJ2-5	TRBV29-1	TGCAGCGTTGCTGGTGGCGGGGGGGAGACCCAGTACTTC	CSVAGGGGETQYF
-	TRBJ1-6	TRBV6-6	TGTGCCAGCAGTTACTTGGGGGGGACCTATAATTCACCCCTCCACTTT	CASSYLGGTYNSPLHF
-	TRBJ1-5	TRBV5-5	TGTGCCAGCAGCCCCCGAGCAGGGCTTGGAAGCAATCAGCCCCAGCATTTT	CASSPRAGLGSNQPQHF
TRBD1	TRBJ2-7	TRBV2	TGTGCCAGCACCCCCGACAGGGGATACGAGCAGTACTTC	CASTPDRGYEQYF
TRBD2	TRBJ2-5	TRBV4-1	TGCGCCAGCAGCCAGAGCTTACTAGCGGGGGGGGAAAAGACCCAGTACTTC	CASSQSLLAGGEKTQYF
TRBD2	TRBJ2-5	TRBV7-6	TGTGCCAGCAGCTTAGTGGCTAGCGGGGCGCAAGAGACCCAGTACTTC	CASSLVASGAQETQYF
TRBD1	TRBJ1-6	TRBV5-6	TGTGCCAGCAGCTTGAGGACAGGTGATAATTCACCCCTCCACTTT	CASSLRTGDNSPLHF
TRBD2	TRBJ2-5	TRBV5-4	TGTGCCAGCAGTTTAGCGGGGGGGAGAGAGACCCAGTACTTC	CASSLAGGRETQYF
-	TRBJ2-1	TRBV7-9	TGTGCCAGCAGCTTCCCCGGAGCGGCAATCAATGAGCAGTTCTTC	CASSFPGAAINEQFF
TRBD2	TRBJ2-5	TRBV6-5	TGTGCCAGCAGTTACTCTAGCGGGGGGGCCCGAGAGACCCAGTACTTC	CASSYSSGGARETQYF
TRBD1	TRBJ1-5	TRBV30	TGTGCCTGGAGCGGACAGGGCGATCAGCCCCAGCATTTT	CAWSGQGDQPQHF
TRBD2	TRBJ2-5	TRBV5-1	TGCGCCAGCAGCTTGTTACCTAGCGGGGGGGGTTCTCAAGAGACCCAGTACTTC	CASSLLPSGGGSQETQYF
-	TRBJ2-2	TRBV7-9	TGTGCCAGCAGCTTACTGGTTGGGCTCGGGGAGCTGTTTTTT	CASSLLVGLGELFF
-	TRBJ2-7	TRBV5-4	TGTGCCAGCAGCTCGGGAGGGACAGCCTACGAGCAGTACTTC	CASSSGGTAYEQYF
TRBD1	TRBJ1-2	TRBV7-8	TGTGCCAGCACGGCAGGACAGGGAGGTGGCTACACCTTC	CASTAGQGGGYTF
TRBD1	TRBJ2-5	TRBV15	TGTGCCACCAGCAGAGAACAGGGGCGGATGGAGACCCAGTACTTC	CATSREQGRMETQYF
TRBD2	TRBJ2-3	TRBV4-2	TGTGCCAGCAGCCGCCGAGGGGGTAGCGGGGGGGCCCCAGATACGCAGTATTTT	CASSRRGGSGGAPDTQYF
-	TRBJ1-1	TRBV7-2	TGTGCCAGCAGCTTGACTCGGAACACTGAAGCTTTCTTT	CASSLTRNTEAFF
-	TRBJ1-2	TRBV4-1	TGCGCCAGCAGCCAAGATGGGCGTCGAGCTAACTATGGCTACACCTTC	CASSQDGRRANYGYTF
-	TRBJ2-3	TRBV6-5	TGTGCCAGCAGTCCTAAACCACGCACAGATACGCAGTATTTT	CASSPKPRTDTQYF
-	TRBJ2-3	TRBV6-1	TGTGCCAGCAAAGATTCGGCAGATACGCAGTATTTT	CASKDSADTQYF
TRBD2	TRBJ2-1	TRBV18	TGTGCCAGCTCACCACCTAGCGGGGGGGCCTACAATGAGCAGTTCTTC	CASSPPSGGAYNEQFF
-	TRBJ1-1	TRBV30	TGTGCCTGGGGTGATACGGACACTGAAGCTTTCTTT	CAWGDTDTEAFF
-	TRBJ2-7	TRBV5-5	TGTGCCAGCAGCTCATGGCGGCTCCCCTACGAGCAGTACTTC	CASSSWRLPYEQYF
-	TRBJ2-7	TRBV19	TGTGCCAGTAGTATCTCCAGCGGAAGCTTCGAGCAGTACTTC	CASSISSGSFEQYF
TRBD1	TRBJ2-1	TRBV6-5	TGTGCCAGCAAGCCCCAGGGGGCTCAAGAGCAGTTCTTC	CASKPQGAQEQFF
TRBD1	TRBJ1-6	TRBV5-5	TGTGCCAGCAGCTTGGATTTTCGGGACAGCTGGGGGGATTATAATTCACCCCTCCACTTT	CASSLDFRDSWGDYNSPLHF
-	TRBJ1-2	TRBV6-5	TGTGCCAGCAGTTCATTCGGGGGAAAAGGCTACACCTTC	CASSSFGGKGYTF
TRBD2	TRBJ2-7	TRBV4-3	TGCGCCAGCAGCCAAATTCTAGCGGAATCCTACGAGCAGTACTTC	CASSQILAESYEQYF
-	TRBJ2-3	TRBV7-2	TGTGCCAGCAGCTTAGACAGGGACCATACGCAGTATTTT	CASSLDRDHTQYF
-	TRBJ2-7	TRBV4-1	TGCGCCAGCAGCCAAGTGCGGCAGGGGTACGAGCAGTACTTC	CASSQVRQGYEQYF
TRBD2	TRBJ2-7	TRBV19	TGTGCCAGTAGTATAGTACTAGCGGGGGAGCAGTACTTC	CASSIVLAGEQYF
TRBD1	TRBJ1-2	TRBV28	TGTGCCAGCAGTCCGACCCGGGACAGGGATCTGGGTGGCTACACCTTC	CASSPTRDRDLGGYTF
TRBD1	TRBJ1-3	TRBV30	TGTGCCTGGACTCTGGGACGGGACAGTAGTTTCTCTGGAAACACCATATATTTT	CAWTLGRDSSFSGNTIYF